These T cell receptor beta chains were read from a single sample in a study of cytomegalovirus exposure and HLA in healthy donors. Using immunoSEQ multiplex PCR, the repertoire was profiled, and TCRdb retains in-frame clones only, with some absent. The data contain roughly 160,000 clones, 73% of them singletons. The material sequenced was PBMCs. The receptors come from a woman aged 18-35 years in good health and CMV-seropositive. Both conserved end residues are part of each CDR3. A D gene is named only where the DNA matches it firmly. Clone size is not always given. Where it is, it says once, few, many or a class for expanded clones.

CDR3 length: 15; D gene: NA; clone size: few; V gene: TRBV28; J gene: TRBJ2-7; CDR3 DNA: TGTGCCAGCAGTTTTGTTCAGGGTGTCAATTTCGAGCAGTACTTC; CDR3 protein: CASSFVQGVNFEQYF
CDR3 length: 15; D gene: NA; clone size: NA; V gene: TRBV5-4; J gene: TRBJ1-1; CDR3 DNA: TGTGCCAGCAGCTTTAAGGGGGAAGGAGGCGCTGAAGCTTTCTTT; CDR3 protein: CASSFKGEGGAEAFF
CDR3 length: 13; D gene: NA; clone size: NA; V gene: TRBV7-9; J gene: TRBJ2-6; CDR3 DNA: TGTGCCAGCACCCATTCTGGGGCCAACGTCCTGACTTTC; CDR3 protein: CASTHSGANVLTF
CDR3 length: 18; D gene: TRBD2; clone size: NA; V gene: TRBV5-1; J gene: TRBJ2-4; CDR3 DNA: TGCGCCAGCAGCTTGGAAACACCGGGACTAGAAGGAGAAAACATTCAGTACTTC; CDR3 protein: CASSLETPGLEGENIQYF
CDR3 length: 13; D gene: NA; clone size: NA; V gene: TRBV6-5; J gene: TRBJ2-5; CDR3 DNA: TGTGCCAGCAGACCACAGGGTCGGGAGACCCAGTACTTC; CDR3 protein: CASRPQGRETQYF
CDR3 length: 13; D gene: NA; clone size: NA; V gene: TRBV5-4; J gene: TRBJ2-2; CDR3 DNA: TGTGCCAGCAGCTTGGCCGACACCGGGGAGCTGTTTTTT; CDR3 protein: CASSLADTGELFF
CDR3 length: 17; D gene: NA; clone size: NA; V gene: TRBV5-4; J gene: TRBJ2-7; CDR3 DNA: TGTGCCAGCAGCTTGGCGGCAGGGCCGGTATCAGCCTACGAGCAGTACTTC; CDR3 protein: CASSLAAGPVSAYEQYF
CDR3 length: 14; D gene: TRBD1; clone size: NA; V gene: TRBV7-9; J gene: TRBJ2-7; CDR3 DNA: TGTGCCAGCAGCTTAGGGACAGGGGGTCACGAGCAGTACTTC; CDR3 protein: CASSLGTGGHEQYF
CDR3 length: 15; D gene: TRBD1; clone size: few; V gene: TRBV7-9; J gene: TRBJ2-7; CDR3 DNA: TGTGCCAGCAGCCAAGGGGGACAGCATTTTTACGAGCAGTACTTC; CDR3 protein: CASSQGGQHFYEQYF
CDR3 length: 16; D gene: NA; clone size: once; V gene: TRBV11-2; J gene: TRBJ1-1; CDR3 DNA: TGTGCCAGCAGCTTAACAGGAACAGCTCGGAACACTGAAGCTTTCTTT; CDR3 protein: CASSLTGTARNTEAFF
CDR3 length: 14; D gene: NA; clone size: NA; V gene: TRBV10-3; J gene: TRBJ2-3; CDR3 DNA: TGTGCCATCAAAGGACTGGACTCCGGAGATACGCAGTATTTT; CDR3 protein: CAIKGLDSGDTQYF
CDR3 length: 14; D gene: NA; clone size: few; V gene: TRBV7-9; J gene: TRBJ2-3; CDR3 DNA: TGTGCCAGCAGCCGGGGGTGGAACACAGATACGCAGTATTTT; CDR3 protein: CASSRGWNTDTQYF
CDR3 length: 13; D gene: TRBD1; clone size: NA; V gene: TRBV30; J gene: TRBJ1-2; CDR3 DNA: TGTGCCTGGAGTGCCGGACAGGGCTATGGCTACACCTTC; CDR3 protein: CAWSAGQGYGYTF
CDR3 length: 14; D gene: TRBD1; clone size: few; V gene: TRBV30; J gene: TRBJ2-5; CDR3 DNA: TGTGCCTGGGCCGGGACAGCCTACCAAGAGACCCAGTACTTC; CDR3 protein: CAWAGTAYQETQYF
CDR3 length: 15; D gene: TRBD1; clone size: NA; V gene: TRBV7-3; J gene: TRBJ1-3; CDR3 DNA: TGTGCCAGCAGCCCTACAGGGGGCTCTGGAAACACCATATATTTT; CDR3 protein: CASSPTGGSGNTIYF
CDR3 length: 16; D gene: TRBD1; clone size: NA; V gene: TRBV7-3; J gene: TRBJ2-2; CDR3 DNA: TGTGCCAGCAGCTTCGCCGGGACAGCCAACACCGGGGAGCTGTTTTTT; CDR3 protein: CASSFAGTANTGELFF
CDR3 length: 19; D gene: NA; clone size: few; V gene: TRBV7-2; J gene: TRBJ2-6; CDR3 DNA: TGTGCCAGCAACTTCCCAGAGGACTGGGAACACTCTGGGGCCAACGTCCTGACTTTC; CDR3 protein: CASNFPEDWEHSGANVLTF
CDR3 length: 14; D gene: TRBD2; clone size: NA; V gene: TRBV13; J gene: TRBJ2-1; CDR3 DNA: TGTGCCAGCAGCCTGGGGGGGACCTACAATGAGCAGTTCTTC; CDR3 protein: CASSLGGTYNEQFF
CDR3 length: 15; D gene: TRBD2; clone size: NA; V gene: TRBV7-9; J gene: TRBJ2-5; CDR3 DNA: TGTGCCAGCAGTCAACCGGGACTAGGTGCGGAGACCCAGTACTTC; CDR3 protein: CASSQPGLGAETQYF
CDR3 length: 13; D gene: NA; clone size: NA; V gene: TRBV30; J gene: TRBJ2-3; CDR3 DNA: TGTGCCTGGGCTGCGGGGCGAGGAGATACGCAGTATTTT; CDR3 protein: CAWAAGRGDTQYF
CDR3 length: 14; D gene: NA; clone size: NA; V gene: TRBV5-1; J gene: TRBJ2-7; CDR3 DNA: TGCGCCAGCAGCTTCCCGGGACACTTTAACGAGCAGTACTTC; CDR3 protein: CASSFPGHFNEQYF
CDR3 length: 13; D gene: NA; clone size: NA; V gene: TRBV6-5; J gene: TRBJ1-5; CDR3 DNA: TGTGCCAGCAGTTACAAACAGGCGCAGCCCCAGCATTTT; CDR3 protein: CASSYKQAQPQHF
CDR3 length: 15; D gene: NA; clone size: NA; V gene: TRBV6-5; J gene: TRBJ2-5; CDR3 DNA: TGTGCCAGCAAGTTTGGGGGGGGCCAGGTAGAGACCCAGTACTTC; CDR3 protein: CASKFGGGQVETQYF
CDR3 length: 13; D gene: NA; clone size: NA; V gene: TRBV7-8; J gene: TRBJ1-1; CDR3 DNA: TGTGCCAGCAGCTTACAGGGTGACACTGAAGCTTTCTTT; CDR3 protein: CASSLQGDTEAFF
CDR3 length: 13; D gene: NA; clone size: NA; V gene: TRBV7-9; J gene: TRBJ2-7; CDR3 DNA: TGTGCCAGCAGCTTAGCGGGGGGTGGCGAGCAGTACTTC; CDR3 protein: CASSLAGGGEQYF
CDR3 length: 14; D gene: NA; clone size: NA; V gene: TRBV29-1; J gene: TRBJ2-7; CDR3 DNA: TGCAGCGTTGAAGTGGGCACCAGCTCCTACGAGCAGTACTTC; CDR3 protein: CSVEVGTSSYEQYF
CDR3 length: 12; D gene: NA; clone size: NA; V gene: TRBV6-4; J gene: TRBJ2-1; CDR3 DNA: TGTGCCAGCCGGGACTCTAACAATGAGCAGTTCTTC; CDR3 protein: CASRDSNNEQFF
CDR3 length: 14; D gene: TRBD1; clone size: NA; V gene: TRBV5-4; J gene: TRBJ1-1; CDR3 DNA: TGTGCCAGCAGCTTGGGGACAGGGTACACTGAAGCTTTCTTT; CDR3 protein: CASSLGTGYTEAFF
CDR3 length: 14; D gene: NA; clone size: few; V gene: TRBV19; J gene: TRBJ1-3; CDR3 DNA: TGTGCCAGTAGGAGGGGGAGCTCTGGAAACACCATATATTTT; CDR3 protein: CASRRGSSGNTIYF
CDR3 length: 16; D gene: TRBD2; clone size: NA; V gene: TRBV6-5; J gene: TRBJ2-4; CDR3 DNA: TGTGTCAGCAGTTACTCGGGCCCTAGCGGGGGAAACATTCAGTACTTC; CDR3 protein: CVSSYSGPSGGNIQYF
CDR3 length: 14; D gene: TRBD1; clone size: NA; V gene: TRBV2; J gene: TRBJ2-3; CDR3 DNA: TGTGCCAGCAGCGTTGGACAGGAAACAGATACGCAGTATTTT; CDR3 protein: CASSVGQETDTQYF
CDR3 length: 13; D gene: NA; clone size: NA; V gene: TRBV7-9; J gene: TRBJ2-7; CDR3 DNA: TGTTCCAGCAGCCGAGCGGACCTGTACGAGCAGTACTTC; CDR3 protein: CSSSRADLYEQYF
CDR3 length: 18; D gene: NA; clone size: NA; V gene: TRBV7-9; J gene: TRBJ1-6; CDR3 DNA: TGTGCCAGCAGCCCTCCCCGGAGGACCACAGGGCGCCGGTCACCCCTCCACTTT; CDR3 protein: CASSPPRRTTGRRSPLHF